This T cell receptor beta chain was identified in a study of T cell repertoires in cytomegalovirus infection. Study overall: The public TCR beta signatures pointed to both CMV infection and matching HLA type.

Findings of the study overall: What dominated the ex vivo response were HLA-C-restricted CMV-specific TCR beta clonotypes.

The CDR3 length is 15 residues. The germline CDR1 and CDR2 sequences are SGHTA and FQGTGA. Trimming took off 5 bases at V and 2 bases at J, with 14 bases between the two ends. On this clonotype itself: Its cognate antigen is unknown.

TCRdb analysed the reads with MiXCR anew, one entry per CDR3 protein. Counted here are about 280,000 distinct CDR3 sequences, roughly a fifth occurring once; the ten biggest clones make up roughly a fifth. The receptor's source is a human donor in good health (CMV status not recorded). Some clones in this sample may be carry-over from other donors' samples. Sequenced here: cultured PBMCs, sampled from culture after CMV antigen stimulation. This chain connects TRBV7-3 to TRBJ2-3, with a weak D call TRBD2 (7 bases). CDR3: CASSPLGGATDTQYF. The CDR3 region has the DNA TGTGCCAGCAGCCCCCTGGGGGGGGCCACAGATACGCAGTATTTT.